The 3 T cell receptor beta chains given below trace back to one sample, sequenced in a study of T cell changes during pregnancy in multiple sclerosis. Using immunoSEQ multiplex PCR, the repertoire was profiled, and TCRdb retains in-frame clones only, with some absent. The table shows 80,000 to 100,000 clones, with about nine tenths occurring only once. The sample consisted of peripheral blood, taken in the second trimester of pregnancy. These receptors were taken from a female donor in good health, enrolled as a control in a pregnancy study.

J is TRBJ2-7 and V is TRBV5-1; 7 bases match TRBD1. The ends lost 0 bases at V and 2 bases at J; junction bases unmatched: 5. The CDR3 length is 15 residues. The germline V gene has CDR1 SGHRS and CDR2 YFSETQ. The CDR3 nucleotides read TGCGCCAGCAGCTTGGATTTCGGGACAGCCTACGAGCAGTACTTC. This encodes CASSLDFGTAYEQYF.

The table lists this clone with a count of one. CDR3 region: CASSLGRSGDYEQYF. CDR3 in DNA: TGCGCCAGCAGCTTGGGGCGGAGCGGCGACTACGAGCAGTACTTC. This chain connects TRBV5-1 to TRBJ2-7; the D gene is possibly TRBD2 (5 bases). CDR1 is SGHRS, CDR2 YFSETQ, per germline. The CDR3 is made up of 15 amino acids. V was cut by 0 bases and J by 3 bases, with 13 bases left in between.

This rearrangement joins TRBV19 to TRBJ2-5; 8 bases are shared with TRBD1. V shed 5 bases, J shed 3 bases, and the junction held 2 bases outside the gene matches. The CDR3 has 13 residues. Germline V gene data show CDR1 as LNHDA and CDR2 as SQIVND (reference sequence). CDR3 protein: CASSWTGKETQYF. CDR3 in DNA: TGTGCCAGTAGTTGGACAGGGAAAGAGACCCAGTACTTC. Together with reference TRBV19 and TRBJ2-5, the CDR3 gives the full variable domain: DGGITQSPKYLFRKEGQNVTLSCEQNLNHDAMYWYRQDPGQGLRLIYYSQIVNDFQKGDIAEGYSVSREKKESFPLTVTSAQKNPTAFYLCASSWTGKETQYFGPGTRLLVL.